Listed here are 8 T cell receptor beta chains from one sample, sequenced in a study of blood T cells in healthy people across ages. A sample-barcoded 5' primer and a J-beta primer mix were used in a second PCR of roughly 6 to 11 cycles. TCRdb passed the 5' RACE reads through MiXCR, listing each CDR3 protein once. The sample lists hundreds of thousands of distinct CDR3 sequences; roughly 24% were seen once. The same sample was also used in a study of T cells of mothers and their children.

Sequencing was performed on blood. Receptor source: a boy aged 5-17 years in good health.

The J gene is TRBJ2-1, the V gene TRBV5-1; 9 nucleotides match TRBD1. The end of the DNA fits TRBJ2-7 better, so the J call may be wrong. Germline V gene sequence: CDR1 SGHRS, CDR2 YFSETQ. The CDR3 is 16 amino acids. CDR3 sequence reads: CASSLARDRVYHEQYF. The DNA of the CDR3 is TGCGCCAGCAGCTTGGCCCGGGACAGGGTATATCACGAGCAGTACTTC.

The chain joins TRBV28 to TRBJ1-6, with a weak D call TRBD1 (5 bases). The CDR3 is 17 residues long. The germline gives CDR1 MDHEN, CDR2 SYDVKM. V gave up 1 base and J gave up 5 bases, with 15 bases separating them. DNA of the CDR3: TGTGCCAGCAGTTTATACAAAGTGGGACGACATAATTCACCCCTCCACTTT. Translated: CASSLYKVGRHNSPLHF.

The V call is TRBV25-1, the J call TRBJ2-1, with 7 nucleotides matching TRBD1. Trimming at V came to 5 bases and at J to 6 bases, leaving 4 bases not matched to a gene. From germline, CDR1 is MGHDK and CDR2 SYGVNS. This CDR3 has 13 residues. CDR3 coding DNA: TGTGCCAGCAGTACGCAGGGGGTCAATGAGCAGTTCTTC. Translating gives CASSTQGVNEQFF.

The chain is built from TRBV9 and TRBJ2-3; D gene ambiguous. Germline CDR1 is SGDLS and CDR2 is YYNGEE. CDR3 length equals 15 residues. Trimming stripped 0 bases from V and 3 bases from J, with 11 bases between. The DNA of the CDR3 is TGTGCCAGCAGCGTAGGAGATAGCAGGACAGATACGCAGTATTTT. Protein product: CASSVGDSRTDTQYF.

The rearrangement uses TRBV7-9 and TRBJ2-5, with D tentatively TRBD1 (5 bases). The DNA end is a closer match to TRBJ2-7, so the J assignment may be wrong. The CDR3 totals 15 residues. Germline values: CDR1 SEHNR, CDR2 FQNEAQ (reference sequence). CDR3 sequence: CASSPREFQPYEQYF. The CDR3 nucleotides read TGTGCCAGCAGCCCCAGGGAATTTCAACCCTACGAGCAGTACTTC.

This clonotype was observed a handful of times. V gene TRBV9 combines with J gene TRBJ2-7; TRBD2 aligns across 13 bases. V dropped 0 bases and J dropped 3; count of bases not matched to a gene: 3. The V gene's germline CDR1 is SGDLS and CDR2 YYNGEE. The CDR3 consists of 16 residues. CDR3 sequence (DNA): TGTGCCAGCAGCGTAGAGACTAGCGGGGGGTTCTACGAGCAGTACTTC. Translating it yields CASSVETSGGFYEQYF.

This clonotype was observed many times. J is TRBJ2-5 and V is TRBV12-3 or TRBV12-4; TRBD2 aligns across 11 bases. V trimming: 3 bases; J trimming: 3 bases; junction bases outside the gene matches: 3. The CDR3 is made up of 15 amino acids. The CDR3 reads CASSLGTSGKETQYF. The CDR3 bases are TGTGCCAGCAGTTTGGGGACTAGCGGTAAAGAGACCCAGTACTTC.

This sequence joins TRBV5-1 and TRBJ2-7, with 8 bases identical to TRBD2. The CDR3 contains 14 residues. CDR1 SGHRS and CDR2 YFSETQ come from the germline V gene. V lost 1 base to trimming and J lost 3 bases; unmatched junction nucleotides: 3. This CDR3 is CASSLSTSGYEQYF. The CDR3 DNA reads as TGCGCCAGCAGCTTGTCAACTAGCGGCTACGAGCAGTACTTC. The whole variable domain, remainder taken from reference TRBV5-1 and TRBJ2-7, is KAGVTQTPRYLIKTRGQQVTLSCSPISGHRSVSWYQQTPGQGLQFLFEYFSETQRNKGNFPGRFSGRQFSNSRSEMNVSTLELGDSALYLCASSLSTSGYEQYFGPGTRLTVT.